This entry describes one T cell receptor (beta chain). The read stops 3 residues short of the end of the CDR3; the missing end is completed from the germline J gene. Sequencing was performed with immunoSEQ multiplex PCR; in TCRdb, only in-frame clones are kept and a portion is missing. Its table lists about 29,000 clones. The source of the sample is a study of T cells in women clearing cervical HPV infection. The CDR3 is made up of 15 amino acids. The germline CDR1 and CDR2 sequences are MGHRA and YSYEKL. The ends were cut back, 2 bases at V and 4 bases at J, with 11 bases in the middle. The sequence was obtained from a woman aged 18 to 75 with a cervical HPV16 infection that either progressed to CIN3+ or cleared (not recorded which). The chain employs TRBV4-1 and TRBJ1-4; the D is unclear. The sample comprised blood buffy coat. Incomplete CDR3 DNA: TGCGCCAGCAGCCAACCCACCACGGTTAATGAAAAA. Its protein product is CASSQPTTVNEK. The whole CDR3 protein is CASSQPTTVNEKLFF.